The entry that follows covers one T cell receptor (beta chain) sequence. Described treatment: randomized to nivolumab then ipilimumab (arm A) or the reverse (arm B). No patient had prior DNA-damaging chemotherapy. From thawed PBMCs, live CD3+CD8+ cells negative for CD19 and CD56 were sorted. V was clipped by 1 base and J by 3 bases; unmatched bases: 2. The length of the CDR3 is 15 residues. Germline CDR1 LGHNA, CDR2 YNFKEQ. This table comes from immunoSEQ multiplex PCR, and its TCRdb copy is limited to in-frame clones, with some not included. The table lists about 13,000 clones, almost 85% of them singletons. This sample stems from a study of sequential checkpoint blockade in melanoma. Study at large: Arm A got nivolumab then ipilimumab; arm B the reverse, 1:1. Both treatment sequences were followed by maintenance nivolumab.

The sequence was obtained from a human donor with melanoma. Sequenced material: CD8+ T cells sorted from blood (inferred from file names), taken from a patient given nivolumab and ipilimumab in sequence. The chain uses TRBV4-2 and TRBJ2-7, with TRBD2 identical over 11 bases. The CDR3 DNA reads TGTGCCAGCAGCCAAGTTGGGACTAGCGGCTACGAGCAGTACTTC. Amino acids: CASSQVGTSGYEQYF.